The next 18 T cell receptor beta chains were all read from a single sample in a study of T cell changes during pregnancy in multiple sclerosis. TCRdb's copy holds only in-frame clones and misses some; the assay was immunoSEQ multiplex PCR. The data contain under 75,000 clones, about nine tenths of them singletons. The source was CD4+ T cells from peripheral blood mononuclear cells, collected after pregnancy. Receptor source: a female donor with multiple sclerosis, enrolled in a pregnancy study.

The table lists this clone with a count of one. This rearrangement joins TRBV10-1 to TRBJ2-3, with TRBD2 matching over 16 bases. With 3 bases clipped from V and 4 bases from J, the junction kept 1 base outside the gene matches. CDR3 length equals 16 residues. Germline CDR1 reads WNHNN; CDR2 reads SYGVQD (reference sequence). The CDR3 DNA sequence: TGCGCCAGCAGTGACGGGACTAGCGGGAGGGCAGATACGCAGTATTTT. Translating it yields CASSDGTSGRADTQYF.

The V call is TRBV25-1, the J call TRBJ1-1; D gene ambiguous. Germline CDR1 and CDR2: MGHDK and SYGVNS. This CDR3 contains 14 residues. Trimming took off 6 bases at V and 0 bases at J, with 11 bases between the two ends. CDR3 amino acids: CASRTLGMNTEAFF. CDR3 nucleotides: TGTGCCAGCAGGACTCTAGGTATGAACACTGAAGCTTTCTTT.

This chain uses TRBV5-1 with TRBJ2-1, with 11 bases matching TRBD2. The CDR3 totals 15 residues. V was clipped by 2 bases and J by 6 bases; unmatched bases: 4. The germline gives CDR1 SGHRS, CDR2 YFSETQ. The CDR3 DNA follows: TGCGCCAGCAGCTTTCTAGCGGGAGGAGGCAATGAGCAGTTCTTC. Translating it yields CASSFLAGGGNEQFF.

The sample holds a few counts of this clone. The chain employs TRBV7-2 and TRBJ2-5; possibly TRBD2 for D (5 bases). Per germline, CDR1 SGHTA and CDR2 FQGNSA. Trimming pared 5 bases from V and 5 bases from J, leaving 15 bases between. The CDR3 extends over 14 amino acids. CDR3: CASSPRRVGETQYF. The CDR3 nucleotides are TGTGCCAGCAGCCCTCGGCGGGTTGGTGAGACCCAGTACTTC.

V gene TRBV14 combines with J gene TRBJ2-3; D gene unclear. The germline V gene has CDR1 SGHDN and CDR2 FVKESK. Trimming left V 0 bases short and J 0 bases short, with 10 bases between. The CDR3 contains 16 residues. The CDR3 nucleotides are TGTGCCAGCAGCCAAGAAGGAGTCTCTAGCACAGATACGCAGTATTTT. It encodes CASSQEGVSSTDTQYF.

This sequence joins TRBV10-2 and TRBJ1-5; 11 bases are a match to TRBD1. CDR1 WSHSY and CDR2 SAAADI come from the germline V gene. CDR3 length: 13 residues. With V trimmed by 8 bases and J by 6 bases, 3 bases remained unmatched. The CDR3 region has the DNA TGCGCCAGCGGGGGACAGGGGGGTCAGCCCCAGCATTTT. Protein: CASGGQGGQPQHF.

The rearrangement joins TRBV5-4 to TRBJ1-4; D may be TRBD1 (5 bases). Germline loops: CDR1 SGHNT, CDR2 YYREEE (reference sequence). There are 16 residues in the CDR3. Deletions cut 0 bases from V and 4 bases from J, with 13 bases between. This CDR3 reads CASSLASGRGNEKLFF. In DNA form, the CDR3 reads TGTGCCAGCAGCTTGGCCTCCGGGAGGGGTAATGAAAAACTGTTTTTT. Full variable domain (missing parts from reference TRBV5-4 and TRBJ1-4): ETGVTQSPTHLIKTRGQQVTLRCSSQSGHNTVSWYQQALGQGPQFIFQYYREEENGRGNFPPRFSGLQFPNYSSELNVNALELDDSALYLCASSLASGRGNEKLFFGSGTQLSVL.

V is TRBV7-9 and J is TRBJ1-1; 8 bases line up with TRBD1. The trim removed 5 bases at V and 3 bases at J, leaving 5 bases unmatched. The CDR3 covers 14 residues. CDR1 and CDR2 (germline): SEHNR, FQNEAQ (reference sequence). CDR3 in DNA: TGTGCCAGCAGCCCCCAGGGGGCTCACACTGAAGCTTTCTTT. It encodes CASSPQGAHTEAFF.

This sequence joins TRBV2 and TRBJ2-7; TRBD1 matches at 7 bases. The CDR3 consists of 14 residues. In germline, CDR1 is SNHLY, CDR2 FYNNEI. V dropped 4 bases and J dropped 12; count of bases not matched to a gene: 15. As DNA, the CDR3 is TGTGCCAGCAGTGGAGGGGGCCTCGTTATCAGGCGGTACTTC. Translation: CASSGGGLVIRRYF.

This clone showed up just once. The J gene is TRBJ1-1, the V gene TRBV6-5; D is possibly TRBD1 (5 bases). The V end was cut by 2 bases, the J end by 6 bases, with 10 bases between. In germline, CDR1 is MNHEY, CDR2 SVGAGI. The CDR3 totals 13 residues. This chain's CDR3 is CASSYRGVSEAFF. DNA of the CDR3: TGTGCCAGCAGTTACCGGGGGGTCTCTGAAGCTTTCTTT.

The V and J genes are TRBV28 and TRBJ1-5; D is uncertain. Per germline, CDR1 MDHEN and CDR2 SYDVKM. V was pared by 6 bases and J by 2 bases, with 14 bases between. The CDR3 length is 15 residues. The DNA of the CDR3 is TGTGCCAGCAGCTCCGGGGTGAATGGCAATCAGCCCCAGCATTTT. Encoded protein: CASSSGVNGNQPQHF.

This rearrangement joins TRBV29-1 to TRBJ2-7, with TRBD1 as a possible D gene (5 bases). V was shortened by 7 bases and J by 3 bases, with 16 bases between the two germline ends. The CDR3 spans 13 residues. The V gene's germline CDR1 is SQVTM and CDR2 ANQGSEA. The CDR3 here is CSAVAGSIYEQYF. The DNA for the CDR3 is TGCAGCGCAGTCGCAGGGTCGATCTACGAGCAGTACTTC.

The chain links TRBV19 to TRBJ1-5; TRBD1 agrees at 7 bases. This CDR3 contains 15 residues. With 4 bases clipped from V and 1 base from J, the junction kept 4 bases outside the gene matches. Germline assignment: CDR1 LNHDA and CDR2 SQIVND (reference sequence). The CDR3 sequence is CASSTTGQSNQPQHF. The CDR3 DNA sequence: TGTGCCAGTAGTACGACAGGGCAGAGCAATCAGCCCCAGCATTTT.

This clone has just one count. V is TRBV20-1 and J is TRBJ2-1; D perhaps matches TRBD2 (6 bases). There are 11 residues in the CDR3. V was clipped by 7 bases and J by 9 bases, with 13 bases between them. In germline, CDR1 is DFQATT, CDR2 SNEGSKA (reference sequence). The CDR3 sequence: CSGGRGIEQFF. In DNA form, the CDR3 reads TGCAGTGGGGGACGGGGGATTGAGCAGTTCTTC.

V is TRBV28 and J is TRBJ1-3; TRBD1 agrees at 10 bases. In germline, CDR1 is MDHEN, CDR2 SYDVKM. V was pared by 8 bases and J by 2 bases, with 6 bases of the junction left unmatched. This CDR3 spans 15 amino acids. In nucleotides, the CDR3 is TGTGCCAGCTCCCCTGGACAGGGGGCTGGAAACACCATATATTTT. This gives the protein CASSPGQGAGNTIYF. Full variable domain (remainder filled in from reference TRBV28 and TRBJ1-3): DVKVTQSSRYLVKRTGEKVFLECVQDMDHENMFWYRQDPGLGLRLIYFSYDVKMKEKGDIPEGYSVSREKKERFSLILESASTNQTSMYLCASSPGQGAGNTIYFGEGSWLTVV.

The chain links TRBV9 to TRBJ2-7; a weak D match, TRBD2 (7 bases). The CDR3 is 13 amino acids. CDR1 and CDR2 (germline): SGDLS, YYNGEE. The V end lost 4 bases, the J end lost 5 bases, and 13 bases lay between the germline ends. CDR3 nucleotides: TGTGCCAGCAGCCCGGGGGGCAGAAACGAGCAGTACTTC. Translated: CASSPGGRNEQYF.

The chain couples TRBV27 to TRBJ2-7; 10 bases fit TRBD2. V gave up 5 bases and J gave up 3 bases; unmatched junction bases: 10. The CDR3 is 16 amino acids. Looked up from germline, CDR1 is MNHEY and CDR2 is SMNVEV (reference sequence). For the CDR3, the DNA is TGTGCCAGCAGTCCCGGACGGACTAGCGGCCGCTACGAGCAGTACTTC. This translates into CASSPGRTSGRYEQYF.

This sequence joins TRBV30 and TRBJ2-7; 11 nucleotides agree with TRBD1. The CDR3 spans 14 residues. Germline CDR1 is GTSNPN and CDR2 is SVGIG (reference sequence). Germline trimming cut 5 bases from V and 5 bases from J; bases unmatched to any gene: 8. In DNA form, the CDR3 reads TGTGCCTGGGGGACAGGGGGAACGGTCGACGAGCAGTACTTC. It is translated as CAWGTGGTVDEQYF.